These 22 T cell receptor beta chains were all obtained from the same sample, sequenced in a study of blood T cell repertoires in COVID-19. Sequencing used immunoSEQ multiplex PCR; TCRdb keeps in-frame clones, though not all of them. The table includes around 420,000 clones, 88% detected once. Sequenced: PBMCs or T cells enriched from blood (not recorded which). The source of these receptors is a woman in her forties with acute COVID-19.

The rearrangement joins TRBV3-1 (or the pseudogene TRBV3-2) to TRBJ1-1; TRBD1 agrees at 11 bases. V gave up 2 bases and J gave up 6 bases; unmatched junction bases: 2. Per germline, CDR1 LGHDT and CDR2 YNNKEL (reference sequence). The CDR3 runs to 14 residues. DNA for the CDR3: TGTGCCAGCAGCCAATGGGACAGGGGGGCTGAAGCTTTCTTT. As protein: CASSQWDRGAEAFF.

This chain connects TRBV2 to TRBJ1-2; D is possibly TRBD1 (6 bases). CDR1 SNHLY and CDR2 FYNNEI come from the germline V gene. The V and J ends lost 4 bases and 2 bases respectively, with 8 bases between them. This CDR3 is built from 13 residues. The CDR3 region is CASSVTGNYGYTF. The CDR3 bases are TGTGCCAGCAGTGTGACAGGAAACTATGGCTACACCTTC.

The CDR3 here is CASSPATPAHQPQHF. DNA of the CDR3: TGTGCCAGCAGTCCCGCAACGCCAGCGCATCAGCCCCAGCATTTT. The chain carries TRBV2 and TRBJ1-5; D not certain. Trimming cost V 5 bases and J 5 bases, with 16 bases left between them. Germline V CDR1 and CDR2: SNHLY, FYNNEI. The CDR3 is made up of 15 amino acids.

The rearrangement links TRBV11-2 to TRBJ2-2; D is possibly TRBD1 (5 bases). V was cut by 0 bases and J by 5 bases, with 10 bases left in between. The CDR3 loop spans 15 amino acids. In germline, CDR1 is SGHAT, CDR2 FQNNGV. The DNA for the CDR3 is TGTGCCAGCAGCTTAGACAGGGTCGGTACCGGGGAGCTGTTTTTT. Translation gives CASSLDRVGTGELFF.

The V call is TRBV27, the J call TRBJ1-2, with D unclear. The CDR3 spans 15 residues. V lost 2 bases and J 1 base, leaving 11 bases between the germline ends. Germline CDR1 is MNHEY and CDR2 is SMNVEV (reference sequence). CDR3 region: CASSLQGGINYGYTF. The CDR3 nucleotides are TGTGCCAGCAGTTTACAAGGAGGAATTAACTATGGCTACACCTTC.

The rearrangement uses TRBV15 and TRBJ1-2, with TRBD1 as a possible D gene (5 bases). CDR3 length equals 15 residues. V was trimmed by 4 bases and J by 4 bases, leaving 16 bases between them. Germline V gene sequence: CDR1 LNHNV, CDR2 YYDKDF (reference sequence). The CDR3 DNA reads as TGTGCCACCAGCATCCTCGGTGGGGCGACCTATGGCTACACCTTC. The encoded protein is CATSILGGATYGYTF.

J is TRBJ1-1 and V is TRBV3-1 (or the pseudogene TRBV3-2); D unclear. V gave up 1 base and J gave up 0 bases, with 6 bases separating them. CDR1 LGHDT and CDR2 YNNKEL come from the germline V gene (reference sequence). The CDR3 extends over 14 amino acids. This CDR3 is CASSQVRLNTEAFF. CDR3 nucleotide sequence: TGTGCCAGCAGCCAAGTTCGGTTGAACACTGAAGCTTTCTTT.

Regarding this clone: Other DNA sequences from this sample encode an identical CDR3 as well. J is TRBJ2-7 and V is TRBV5-1; 7 bases match TRBD2. The length of the CDR3 is 14 residues. V trimming: 4 bases; J trimming: 0 bases; junction bases outside the gene matches: 4. Germline V CDR1 and CDR2: SGHRS, YFSETQ. The CDR3 DNA reads as TGCGCCAGCAGCCTGGGCGGGAGCTCCTACGAGCAGTACTTC. Amino acids: CASSLGGSSYEQYF. Full variable domain (missing parts from reference TRBV5-1 and TRBJ2-7): KAGVTQTPRYLIKTRGQQVTLSCSPISGHRSVSWYQQTPGQGLQFLFEYFSETQRNKGNFPGRFSGRQFSNSRSEMNVSTLELGDSALYLCASSLGGSSYEQYFGPGTRLTVT.

This clone came up a few times. This rearrangement joins TRBV24-1 to TRBJ1-5, with D perhaps TRBD1 (5 bases). There are 16 residues in the CDR3. Germline V gene data show CDR1 as KGHDR and CDR2 as SFDVKD. Deletions cut 4 bases from V and 3 bases from J, with 15 bases between. CDR3 sequence: CATSDLQGGPNQPQHF. CDR3 DNA sequence: TGTGCCACCAGTGACCTCCAGGGAGGCCCCAATCAGCCCCAGCATTTT.

The V and J genes are TRBV6-1 and TRBJ1-6; D gene ambiguous. Germline V gives CDR1 MNHNS, CDR2 SASEGT. Deletions cut 2 bases from V and 10 bases from J, with 12 bases between. CDR3 length: 14 residues. Here the CDR3 DNA reads TGTGCCAGCAGTGAAACACAGACCTTATCACCCCTCCACTTT. This codes for CASSETQTLSPLHF.

V usage is TRBV5-1 and J usage is TRBJ2-3, with 7 nucleotides matching TRBD2. The V gene end was trimmed by 0 bases and the J gene end by 2 bases; junction bases not matched to a gene: 6. The V gene's germline CDR1 is SGHRS and CDR2 YFSETQ. CDR3 length: 16 residues. The CDR3 region has the DNA TGCGCCAGCAGCTTGGATAGCGGGCCTTTCACAGATACGCAGTATTTT. It yields the protein CASSLDSGPFTDTQYF. Looking up the rest from reference TRBV5-1 and TRBJ2-3 gives the full variable domain: KAGVTQTPRYLIKTRGQQVTLSCSPISGHRSVSWYQQTPGQGLQFLFEYFSETQRNKGNFPGRFSGRQFSNSRSEMNVSTLELGDSALYLCASSLDSGPFTDTQYFGPGTRLTVL.

The chain combines TRBV5-4 with TRBJ1-2; 10 nucleotides align to TRBD1. CDR1 SGHNT and CDR2 YYREEE come from the germline V gene (reference sequence). The V and J ends lost 4 bases and 2 bases, in that order; junction bases with no gene match: 2. The CDR3 totals 14 residues. The CDR3 DNA reads as TGTGCCAGCAGCCCGGACAGGGGGAACTATGGCTACACCTTC. It is translated as CASSPDRGNYGYTF.

J is TRBJ2-3 and V is TRBV2; the match to TRBD2 covers 11 bases. The germline CDR1 and CDR2 sequences are SNHLY and FYNNEI. Trimming removed 6 bases from V and 6 bases from J; junction bases left unmatched: 8. The CDR3 contains 15 residues. The CDR3 here is CASRSGTSGVDTQYF. The CDR3 DNA sequence: TGTGCCAGCAGGTCTGGGACTAGCGGAGTTGATACGCAGTATTTT.

The chain joins TRBV7-8 to TRBJ1-3, with a tentative D call TRBD1 (5 bases). CDR3 length: 17 amino acids. Per germline, CDR1 SGHVS and CDR2 FQNEAQ. V lost 5 bases to trimming and J lost 4 bases, with 21 bases between them. As DNA, the CDR3 is TGTGCCAGCAGCCTATCCAGGGTCCTGAATTTAGGAAACACCATATATTTT. Its protein product is CASSLSRVLNLGNTIYF.

J is TRBJ2-1 and V is TRBV19; 7 bases map to TRBD1. This CDR3 has 13 residues. CDR1 and CDR2 (germline): LNHDA, SQIVND (reference sequence). Trimming at V came to 7 bases and at J to 4 bases, leaving 4 bases not matched to a gene. Here the CDR3 reads CASNRGKYNEQFF. The CDR3 region has the DNA TGTGCCAGTAACAGGGGCAAATACAATGAGCAGTTCTTC.

This clone was observed at least ten times. The rearrangement uses TRBV20-1 and TRBJ1-5, with D perhaps TRBD1 (5 bases). V lost 3 bases and J lost 0, with 12 bases in between. Germline CDR1 reads DFQATT; CDR2 reads SNEGSKA (reference sequence). This CDR3 comprises 15 residues. The CDR3 here is CSASGGVYSNQPQHF. DNA for the CDR3: TGCAGTGCTAGTGGGGGGGTCTATAGCAATCAGCCCCAGCATTTT.

This clone was detected once. The V gene is TRBV19, the J gene TRBJ2-5, with D possibly being TRBD2 (7 bases). The CDR3 runs to 15 residues. Trimming took off 3 bases at V and 5 bases at J, with 16 bases between the two ends. The germline V gene has CDR1 LNHDA and CDR2 SQIVND (reference sequence). The CDR3 bases are TGTGCCAGTAGTATTGGGGGGGGCCTTAGGGAGACCCAGTACTTC. As protein: CASSIGGGLRETQYF. Based on the CDR3 plus reference TRBV19 and TRBJ2-5, the full variable domain is DGGITQSPKYLFRKEGQNVTLSCEQNLNHDAMYWYRQDPGQGLRLIYYSQIVNDFQKGDIAEGYSVSREKKESFPLTVTSAQKNPTAFYLCASSIGGGLRETQYFGPGTRLLVL.

The rearrangement joins TRBV7-9 to TRBJ1-2; 8 bases agree with TRBD1. CDR1 SEHNR and CDR2 FQNEAQ come from the germline V gene (reference sequence). Unmatched junction bases numbered 11, after V lost 8 bases and J lost 6 bases. The length of the CDR3 is 14 residues. CDR3 sequence (DNA): TGTGCCAGCCAAATTCTCAGGGGGCAAAATGGCTACACCTTC. Translated: CASQILRGQNGYTF.

This chain joins TRBV3-1 (or the pseudogene TRBV3-2) and TRBJ2-7; D is possibly TRBD1 (6 bases). Germline values: CDR1 LGHDT, CDR2 YNNKEL (reference sequence). The V end was cut by 4 bases, the J end by 1 base, with 11 bases between. The length of the CDR3 is 14 residues. Here the CDR3 reads CASSPRQESYEQYF. In nucleotides, the CDR3 is TGTGCCAGCAGCCCTAGACAGGAGTCCTACGAGCAGTACTTC.

The J gene is TRBJ1-5, the V gene TRBV27; TRBD1 might be the D (6 bases). This CDR3 spans 22 amino acids. V lost 10 bases and J 0 bases, leaving 37 bases between the germline ends. Germline lookup yields CDR1 MNHEY and CDR2 SMNVEV (reference sequence). In nucleotides, the CDR3 is TGTGCCACCTGGCCGACAGGTATCACTCGATTACATTACGACTATAGCAATCAGCCCCAGCATTTT. Protein sequence: CATWPTGITRLHYDYSNQPQHF.

The rearrangement uses TRBV7-8 and TRBJ2-6, with D possibly TRBD1 on 5 matching bases. This CDR3 is 17 amino acids long. Trimming took off 2 bases at V and 0 bases at J, with 11 bases between the two ends. CDR1 is SGHVS, CDR2 FQNEAQ, per germline. CDR3 region: CASSLQGPYSGANVLTF. The DNA of the CDR3 is TGTGCCAGCAGCTTACAGGGCCCCTACTCTGGGGCCAACGTCCTGACTTTC.

The V and J genes are TRBV30 and TRBJ2-5; 13 bases are shared with TRBD2. CDR3 size: 16 residues. CDR1 is GTSNPN and CDR2 is SVGIG in the germline V gene (reference sequence). V was clipped by 4 bases and J by 1 base; unmatched bases: 6. CDR3 sequence reads: CAWTTGTSGVQETQYF. The DNA for the CDR3 is TGTGCCTGGACCACCGGGACTAGCGGGGTCCAAGAGACCCAGTACTTC.